This note documents a single T cell receptor (beta chain) sequence. Its specific antigen is unknown. No base quality values were provided; no much bigger clone lies one nucleotide off. The entry originates in a study of T cell responses to AZD1222 COVID-19 vaccine (dated by TCRdb to about 2021). Notes on the research overall: AZD1222 recipients with second doses at about 4 weeks or about 12 weeks were pooled, because spike-specific TCR depth and breadth did not differ between schedules. TCR sequencing was performed for 230 to 250 trial participants, of whom about 200 were given two doses of AZD1222 and roughly 25 were given two doses of MenACWY control vaccine. Trial participants were enrolled by age into subgroups of 18-55, 56-69 and 70-plus years, and 148, 28 and 57 TCR-sequenced participants, respectively, were included in these subgroups.

The CDR3 regions of human TCRbeta chains were analyzed by immunosequencing. The original methods were these. TCRs in the repertoires were compared against a reference library of SARS-CoV-2-specific TCRs that had been generated with the MIRA antigen-specificity platform. Breadth was defined as the fraction of unique TCRs that were SARS-CoV-2-associated. Depth was defined as the fraction of total T cells that were SARS-CoV-2-associated. Using the MIRA data, every spike-specific TCR was mapped to the spike region that the TCR reacted to and assigned to either a CD4 or a CD8 class. Log10-transformed breadth and depth values were compared by one-way ANOVA with Sidak's multiple comparisons tests. Entries here come from immuneACCESS through TCRdb and include only in-frame sequences with V and J called. Some clones fail to appear in such tables; in the studies checked, an unresolved V gene covers under half of the shortfall, and the cause of the remainder is unknown. V and J calls and clone size are given by that table; D and trimming were obtained from the DNA. This sample has 170,000 or so clones in its table, and 93% of those were observed once. Together, the top ten hold 0.7% to 0.9% of the sample.

V loses 4 bases, J loses 3 bases, and the germline ends lie 9 bases apart. CDR3 length: 13 amino acids, cysteine to phenylalanine. Only the CDR3 DNA stays, 39 bases, in frame from base 1. CDR1 and CDR2 were assigned from the germline V gene as SGHDN and FVKESK. Overall study outcomes, separate from this receptor: The 56-69-year group was small, and its depth increase did not reach significance, likely because of low power. Nearly half of unique spike-specific TCRs reportedly recognized epitopes outside regions mutated in the B.1.351 and B.1.1.7 variants. Because no day 14 peak-response samples were available, the repertoires could be characterized only after the peak T cell response. CD4 TCRs associated with the vaccine covered the entire spike protein, and the dominant responses were in regions 160-218 and 743-854. After two AZD1222 doses, both the breadth and the depth of spike-specific TCRs were significantly higher than at day 0 and than in MenACWY recipients. Participants were mostly white British and included more females than males, and it was suggested by the authors that clonal diversity may have been underestimated. Conclusions about previously exposed vaccinees are limited, since just 6 or 7 AZD1222 recipients were seropositive for SARS-CoV-2 at baseline.

Reading the label with the study, this specimen's time point is: baseline before first vaccination. The vaccinee samples were drawn from two UK trials, COV001 and COV002, one of which was a single-blind randomized controlled phase 2/3 trial testing AZD1222 (ChAdOx1 nCoV-19) in healthy adults. Trial participant PBMC samples were collected at day 0 and day 28 after the second dose for TCRbeta chain sequencing. The sequence is built from TRBV14 and TRBJ1-2; the D gene lacks a confident call. The sequencing here drew on peripheral blood, taken on day 0 of AZD1222 vaccination. This clonotype was sampled from an adult in good health. The CDR3 reads as follows: CASSPDQDYGYTF. In nucleotide form, the sequence is TGTGCCAGCAGCCCGGATCAAGACTATGGCTACACCTTC.